Listed below are T cell receptor beta chains from one sample, sequenced in a study of blood T cell repertoires in COVID-19. TCRdb keeps only in-frame clones here, not all; method: immunoSEQ multiplex PCR. The table lists about 480,000 clones, roughly 90% of them singletons. Material: PBMCs or T cells enriched from blood (not recorded which). Receptors originate from a woman aged 40 to 50 who had recovered from COVID-19. CDR3s include the opening cysteine and the closing phenylalanine or tryptophan. D genes are given only for firm matches. Clone sizes are given selectively: once, few, many, or a class where the clone is expanded.

j_call: TRBJ1-1
v_call: TRBV7-8
clone_size: once
d_call: TRBD1
cdr3_nt: TGTGCCAGCAGCTTGTCAGACAGGGGCTTTTCACTAGCTTTCTTT
cdr3_aa: CASSLSDRGFSLAFF

j_call: TRBJ2-2
v_call: TRBV7-2
clone_size: -
d_call: -
cdr3_nt: TGTGCCAGCAGCGTGCCCCGCGGTAACACCGGGGAGCTGTTTTTT
cdr3_aa: CASSVPRGNTGELFF

j_call: TRBJ2-1
v_call: TRBV3-1/TRBV3-2
clone_size: -
d_call: TRBD2
cdr3_nt: TGTGCCAGCAGCCAAGGGAGCGGGAGCTTAAATGAGCAGTTCTTC
cdr3_aa: CASSQGSGSLNEQFF

j_call: TRBJ1-4
v_call: TRBV30
clone_size: -
d_call: -
cdr3_nt: TGTGCCTGGAGTAACAGCTTTAATGAAAAACTGTTTTTT
cdr3_aa: CAWSNSFNEKLFF

j_call: TRBJ2-1
v_call: TRBV7-9
clone_size: -
d_call: TRBD2
cdr3_nt: TGTGCCGACGGGGAAGCGGGAGCCCATGAGCAGTTCTTC
cdr3_aa: CADGEAGAHEQFF

j_call: TRBJ1-2
v_call: TRBV11-2
clone_size: -
d_call: TRBD1
cdr3_nt: TGTGCCAGCAGCTCGACAGGGAGTTATGGCTACACCTTC
cdr3_aa: CASSSTGSYGYTF

j_call: TRBJ2-1
v_call: TRBV13
clone_size: -
d_call: TRBD2
cdr3_nt: TGTGCCAGCAGCGGGTTACTAGCGGGTTTTCGGAATGAGCAGTTCTTC
cdr3_aa: CASSGLLAGFRNEQFF

j_call: TRBJ2-2
v_call: TRBV27
clone_size: -
d_call: -
cdr3_nt: TGTGCCAGCAGTTTGAGTGCCGGAGGAGGGGATCACGGGGAGCTGTTTTTT
cdr3_aa: CASSLSAGGGDHGELFF

j_call: TRBJ2-2
v_call: TRBV7-8
clone_size: -
d_call: TRBD1
cdr3_nt: TGTGCCAGCAGCCTGGGACAGGGGTACGGGGAGCTGTTTTTT
cdr3_aa: CASSLGQGYGELFF

j_call: TRBJ2-1
v_call: TRBV11-2
clone_size: -
d_call: TRBD2
cdr3_nt: TGTGCCAGCAGCTTAGATTGGGTTAGCGGGGGTGAGCAGTTCTTC
cdr3_aa: CASSLDWVSGGEQFF

j_call: TRBJ2-3
v_call: TRBV9
clone_size: -
d_call: -
cdr3_nt: TGTGCCAGCAGCGTATCGACAGATACGCAGTATTTT
cdr3_aa: CASSVSTDTQYF

j_call: TRBJ2-2
v_call: TRBV5-1
clone_size: -
d_call: TRBD2
cdr3_nt: TGCGCCAGCAGCGGGGGAGGGACCGGGGAGCTGTTTTTT
cdr3_aa: CASSGGGTGELFF

j_call: TRBJ2-2
v_call: TRBV29-1
clone_size: once
d_call: TRBD2
cdr3_nt: TGCAGCGTTCGAGTAGCGGGAGGGGAGCTGTTTTTT
cdr3_aa: CSVRVAGGELFF

j_call: TRBJ2-7
v_call: TRBV7-9
clone_size: -
d_call: -
cdr3_nt: TGTGCCAGCAGCCCCCAACAGGGTTGGGGCGAGCAGTACTTC
cdr3_aa: CASSPQQGWGEQYF

j_call: TRBJ2-5
v_call: TRBV3-1/TRBV3-2
clone_size: few
d_call: TRBD2
cdr3_nt: TGTGCCAGCAGCCCTTTTGGGACTAGCGGGACGCGGGAGACCCAGTACTTC
cdr3_aa: CASSPFGTSGTRETQYF

j_call: TRBJ2-1
v_call: TRBV7-6
clone_size: -
d_call: TRBD2
cdr3_nt: TGTGCCAGCAGCTCGTCCATAGCGGGAGATGAGCAGTTCTTC
cdr3_aa: CASSSSIAGDEQFF

j_call: TRBJ2-7
v_call: TRBV14
clone_size: once
d_call: TRBD1
cdr3_nt: TGTGCCAGCAGCCAGGAGCCGGACCGGACAGGGCGGCGCGAGCAGTACTTC
cdr3_aa: CASSQEPDRTGRREQYF

j_call: TRBJ1-1
v_call: TRBV20-1
clone_size: -
d_call: -
cdr3_nt: TGCAGTGTTCCCGGGGGCACTGAAGCTTTCTTT
cdr3_aa: CSVPGGTEAFF

j_call: TRBJ1-5
v_call: TRBV19
clone_size: -
d_call: TRBD1
cdr3_nt: TGTGCCAGTAGTATCTCCCTCGGGACAGGGGGCGACCAGCCCCAGCATTTT
cdr3_aa: CASSISLGTGGDQPQHF

j_call: TRBJ1-1
v_call: TRBV12-5
clone_size: -
d_call: -
cdr3_nt: TGTGCTAGTGGTCCGCCGGCAGGGGACCCCTACACTGAAGCTTTCTTT
cdr3_aa: CASGPPAGDPYTEAFF

j_call: TRBJ2-1
v_call: TRBV6-6
clone_size: -
d_call: TRBD1
cdr3_nt: TGTGCCAGCAGTTACTCAGGGGGCCCCCGGTACAATGAGCAGTTCTTC
cdr3_aa: CASSYSGGPRYNEQFF

j_call: TRBJ2-7
v_call: TRBV15
clone_size: once
d_call: TRBD2
cdr3_nt: TGTGCCACCAGCAAGGGACTAGCGGGGGGCTCCTACGAGCAGTACTTC
cdr3_aa: CATSKGLAGGSYEQYF

j_call: TRBJ1-3
v_call: TRBV30
clone_size: few
d_call: -
cdr3_nt: TGTGCCTGGACTAGGACAGTATCTGGAAACACCATATATTTT
cdr3_aa: CAWTRTVSGNTIYF

j_call: TRBJ2-1
v_call: TRBV5-1
clone_size: -
d_call: -
cdr3_nt: TGCGCCAGCAGCTTGCCAAAAACTAGTACGGACAATGAGCAGTTCTTC
cdr3_aa: CASSLPKTSTDNEQFF

j_call: TRBJ2-2
v_call: TRBV5-4
clone_size: -
d_call: -
cdr3_nt: TGTGCCAGCAGCCCTCGCGCCGCGAACACCGGGGAGCTGTTTTTT
cdr3_aa: CASSPRAANTGELFF

j_call: TRBJ1-3
v_call: TRBV4-3
clone_size: -
d_call: TRBD1
cdr3_nt: TGCGCCAGCAGCCAAGATCACAGGGGTCGAAACACCATATATTTT
cdr3_aa: CASSQDHRGRNTIYF

j_call: TRBJ2-1
v_call: TRBV27
clone_size: -
d_call: -
cdr3_nt: TGTGCCAGCAGTTTGGGGTACGTGGGAGTTCCCTACAATGAGCAGTTCTTC
cdr3_aa: CASSLGYVGVPYNEQFF

j_call: TRBJ2-7
v_call: TRBV5-1
clone_size: -
d_call: -
cdr3_nt: TGCGCCAGCTCGCTGCCGGGACTTGAGCAGTACTTC
cdr3_aa: CASSLPGLEQYF

j_call: TRBJ2-7
v_call: TRBV9
clone_size: -
d_call: -
cdr3_nt: TGTGCCAGCAGCGCGCGAATCGGCTACGAGCAGTACTTC
cdr3_aa: CASSARIGYEQYF

j_call: TRBJ2-1
v_call: TRBV10-2
clone_size: -
d_call: -
cdr3_nt: TGCGCCAGCAGGTGGAGTTTGTCCTACAATGAGCAGTTCTTC
cdr3_aa: CASRWSLSYNEQFF

j_call: TRBJ1-2
v_call: TRBV5-4
clone_size: once
d_call: TRBD1
cdr3_nt: TGTGCCAGCAGCTTGAAAACAGGGGGGGGAAGTGGCTATGGCTACACCTTC
cdr3_aa: CASSLKTGGGSGYGYTF

j_call: TRBJ1-2
v_call: TRBV14
clone_size: -
d_call: -
cdr3_nt: TGTGCCAGCAGCCCTCGCATCCAACTCCTTCCTAACTATGGCTACACCTTC
cdr3_aa: CASSPRIQLLPNYGYTF

j_call: TRBJ2-1
v_call: TRBV2
clone_size: -
d_call: -
cdr3_nt: TGTGCCAGCAGGGGGGCCATTGTTGGGGACCAGTTCTTC
cdr3_aa: CASRGAIVGDQFF

j_call: TRBJ1-2
v_call: TRBV12-3/TRBV12-4
clone_size: -
d_call: -
cdr3_nt: TGTGCCAGCAGTCCCGGGACACTGGGCGGCTACACCTTC
cdr3_aa: CASSPGTLGGYTF

j_call: TRBJ2-7
v_call: TRBV6-1
clone_size: -
d_call: -
cdr3_nt: TGTGCCAGCAGTGACACCTACGAGCAGTACTTC
cdr3_aa: CASSDTYEQYF

j_call: TRBJ2-3
v_call: TRBV25-1
clone_size: -
d_call: -
cdr3_nt: TGTGCCAGCAGTGGGGGAGGACTAACCTACACAGATACGCAGTATTTT
cdr3_aa: CASSGGGLTYTDTQYF

j_call: TRBJ1-5
v_call: TRBV19
clone_size: once
d_call: -
cdr3_nt: TGTGCCAGTAGAAAAGGGGGGGGCAATCAGCCCCAGCATTTT
cdr3_aa: CASRKGGGNQPQHF

j_call: TRBJ2-6
v_call: TRBV29-1
clone_size: -
d_call: TRBD1
cdr3_nt: TGCAGCGTTGGACAGGGGAGCCTCTCTGGGGCCAACGTCCTGACTTTC
cdr3_aa: CSVGQGSLSGANVLTF

j_call: TRBJ1-1
v_call: TRBV2
clone_size: -
d_call: -
cdr3_nt: TGTGCCAGCAGGGTCAGGGCACTTGACACTGAAGCTTTCTTT
cdr3_aa: CASRVRALDTEAFF

j_call: TRBJ1-1
v_call: TRBV4-3
clone_size: -
d_call: -
cdr3_nt: TGCGCCAGCAGCCGAAAACAGGACACTGAAGCTTTCTTT
cdr3_aa: CASSRKQDTEAFF